The clone carrying this T cell receptor beta chain was seen a handful of times. Its antigen remains unidentified. The CDR3 regions of TCR beta were amplified from RNA transcripts. A set of HTBI primers served as the primers for a first-round RT-PCR of the TCR CDR3. TCRdb re-derived calls from the multiplex PCR reads in MiXCR, one entry per CDR3 protein. Among more than 550,000 distinct CDR3 sequences, under 20% were seen once, and the ten largest hold over 15%. The diagnoses drew upon clinical symptoms, serum thyroxine and TRAb, thyroid ultrasound and orbital computed tomography. Blood was obtained at the first hyperthyroidism diagnosis, which preceded any ophthalmopathy symptoms. This sample is drawn from a study of T cells in Graves' hyperthyroidism and ophthalmopathy. Whole-study context: Peripheral blood was secured at the point of initial diagnosis, before any treatment. Study-wide results and limits: The model made its ophthalmopathy prediction, and onset followed a median about 6 months later.

The V end lost 3 bases, the J end lost 7 bases, and 12 bases lay between the germline ends. Germline V lookup: CDR1 SQVTM, CDR2 ANQGSEA. The CDR3 has 12 residues. The V gene is TRBV29-1, the J gene TRBJ2-5; D gene unclear. Sample: blood. The TCR originated in a woman aged 45-60 years with Graves' hyperthyroidism that later progressed to Graves' ophthalmopathy. CDR3 coding DNA: TGCAGCGTTGAGAGTGTATCGGGGACCCAGTACTTC. Residues: CSVESVSGTQYF. Based on the CDR3 plus reference TRBV29-1 and TRBJ2-5, the full variable domain is SAVISQKPSRDICQRGTSLTIQCQVDSQVTMMFWYRQQPGQSLTLIATANQGSEATYESGFVIDKFPISRPNLTFSTLTVSNMSPEDSSIYLCSVESVSGTQYFGPGTRLLVL.